This TCR beta chain was obtained from a study of identical twins. Notes on the study in general: Conclusions were based on cross-sectional statistical analysis, without following the same donors. Memory repertoires showed no such pattern, whereas abundant cord blood beta clonotypes carried fewer insertions.

As for this clonotype: Its specificity is not known.

With template switching, a universal primer site was added, and the cDNA carried unique molecular identifiers. A single record per CDR3 protein comes from TCRdb applying MiXCR to the 5' RACE reads. The table includes around 490,000 distinct CDR3 sequences, about a fifth detected once. The same data also contributed to another study, on yellow fever vaccine responses in identical twins. As that report states: Vaccine-induced T cell responses in twins were reportedly observed to appear partly convergent, partly personalized.

Material for sequencing was CD4+ T cells sorted from blood. This TCR was recovered from a woman between 18 and 30 years old in good health.

This CDR3 is CASSHWSAGTPGELFF. The CDR3 DNA is TGTGCCAGCAGCCATTGGAGCGCGGGGACCCCCGGGGAGCTGTTTTTT. The chain has TRBV3-1 and TRBJ2-2; tentatively, D is TRBD2 (6 bases). V lost 3 bases, J lost 6 bases, and 17 bases lay in between. CDR3 length: 16 residues. The germline CDR1 and CDR2 sequences are LGHDT and YNNKEL (reference sequence).